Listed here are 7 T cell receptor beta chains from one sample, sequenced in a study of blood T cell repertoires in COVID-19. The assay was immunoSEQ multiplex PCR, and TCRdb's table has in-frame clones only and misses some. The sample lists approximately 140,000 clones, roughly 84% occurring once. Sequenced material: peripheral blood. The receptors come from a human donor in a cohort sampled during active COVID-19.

In DNA form, the CDR3 reads TGTGCCAGCAGCTTGGAGGGGCAATTTAGGGGCTACACCTTC. Its translation: CASSLEGQFRGYTF. The chain employs TRBV5-4 and TRBJ1-2; maybe TRBD1 (5 bases). V lost 0 bases and J 8 bases, leaving 14 bases between the germline ends. Looked up from germline, CDR1 is SGHNT and CDR2 is YYREEE (reference sequence). This CDR3 region has 14 residues.

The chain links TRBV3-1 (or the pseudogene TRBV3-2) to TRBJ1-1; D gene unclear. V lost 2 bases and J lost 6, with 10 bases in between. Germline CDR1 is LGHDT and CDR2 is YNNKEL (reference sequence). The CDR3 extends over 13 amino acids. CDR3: CASSQSRAAEAFF. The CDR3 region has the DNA TGTGCCAGCAGCCAATCGCGTGCTGCTGAAGCTTTCTTT.

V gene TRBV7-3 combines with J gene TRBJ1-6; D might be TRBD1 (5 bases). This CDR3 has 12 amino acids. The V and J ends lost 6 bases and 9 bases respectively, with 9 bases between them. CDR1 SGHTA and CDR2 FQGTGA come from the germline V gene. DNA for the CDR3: TGTGCCAGCAGGATCGGGGGTTCACCCCTCCACTTT. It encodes CASRIGGSPLHF.

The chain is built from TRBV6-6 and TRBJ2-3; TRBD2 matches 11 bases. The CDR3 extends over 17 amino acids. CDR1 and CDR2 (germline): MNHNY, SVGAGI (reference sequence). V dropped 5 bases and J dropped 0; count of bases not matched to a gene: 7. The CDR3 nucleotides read TGTGCCAGCAGTCTTAGGGCTAGCGGGGGGAGCACAGATACGCAGTATTTT. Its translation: CASSLRASGGSTDTQYF.

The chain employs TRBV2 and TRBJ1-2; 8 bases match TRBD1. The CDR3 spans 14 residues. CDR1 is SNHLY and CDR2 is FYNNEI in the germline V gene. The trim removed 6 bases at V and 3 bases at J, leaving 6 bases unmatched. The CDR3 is CASRRTGKDYGYTF. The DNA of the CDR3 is TGTGCCAGCAGACGGACAGGGAAAGACTATGGCTACACCTTC.

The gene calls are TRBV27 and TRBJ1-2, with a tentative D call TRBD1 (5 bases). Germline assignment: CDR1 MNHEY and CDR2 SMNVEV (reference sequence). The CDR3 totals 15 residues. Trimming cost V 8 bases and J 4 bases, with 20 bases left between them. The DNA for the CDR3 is TGTGCCAGCCGCCTTCAGGTTGGGGGGATCTATGGCTACACCTTC. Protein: CASRLQVGGIYGYTF.

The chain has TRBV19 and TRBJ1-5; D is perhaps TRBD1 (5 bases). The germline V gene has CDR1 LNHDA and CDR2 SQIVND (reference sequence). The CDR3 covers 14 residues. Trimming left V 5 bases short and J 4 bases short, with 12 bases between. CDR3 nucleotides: TGTGCCAGTAGTGCCCCCAGGGATAATCAGCCCCAGCATTTT. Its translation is CASSAPRDNQPQHF.